This T cell receptor beta chain is from a study of memory CD4+ T cells and cytomegalovirus serostatus. The ends lost 3 bases at V and 7 bases at J; junction bases unmatched: 2. This CDR3 comprises 14 residues. CDR1 and CDR2 from the germline V gene are SGHTA and FQGNSA. Data came from immunoSEQ multiplex PCR; TCRdb stores just in-frame clones and leaves some out. In the table there are tens of thousands of clones, over 70% of which are singletons. The sort gate was single viable CD3+CD4+CD8-CD45RO+ cells for memory CD4+ T cells. The chain combines TRBV7-2 with TRBJ2-2; TRBD1 agrees at 10 bases. The receptor's source is an adult in good health and CMV-seronegative. Sequenced input: memory CD4+ T cells from blood. CDR3: CASSLTGGGGELFF. In DNA form, the CDR3 reads TGTGCCAGCAGCTTGACAGGGGGCGGCGGGGAGCTGTTTTTT.